The clone carrying this T cell receptor (beta chain) was detected ten times or more. Its antigen is unidentified. CDR3 length: 17 residues. CDR1 is MDHEN, CDR2 SYDVKM, per germline. V trimming: 2 bases; J trimming: 10 bases; junction bases outside the gene matches: 9. The sample originates from a study of T cells after yellow fever vaccination. Points from the study as a whole: Contaminants from the bulk population, in the form of abundant clonotypes, could be found in FACS-sorted repertoires. Subsequent booster samples again held most clones from primary vaccination (around 96% CD4, roughly 88% CD8).

UMIs and a universal primer site were added when TCR cDNA was made by 5'RACE template switching. TCRdb recomputed calls from the 5' RACE reads with MiXCR, one row per CDR3 protein. The table records around 340,000 distinct CDR3 sequences, 8.7% of them present only once. The clonotype was recovered from a man between 18 and 29 years old who received the YFV17D yellow fever vaccine. The sample here was PBMCs, taken on the day of the first yellow fever vaccination. V is TRBV28 and J is TRBJ1-6, with 12 bases matching TRBD1. DNA of the CDR3: TGTGCCAGCAGTTTACTCGGGACAGGGGGCTTAAAGTCACCCCTCCACTTT. Translated, it gives CASSLLGTGGLKSPLHF.